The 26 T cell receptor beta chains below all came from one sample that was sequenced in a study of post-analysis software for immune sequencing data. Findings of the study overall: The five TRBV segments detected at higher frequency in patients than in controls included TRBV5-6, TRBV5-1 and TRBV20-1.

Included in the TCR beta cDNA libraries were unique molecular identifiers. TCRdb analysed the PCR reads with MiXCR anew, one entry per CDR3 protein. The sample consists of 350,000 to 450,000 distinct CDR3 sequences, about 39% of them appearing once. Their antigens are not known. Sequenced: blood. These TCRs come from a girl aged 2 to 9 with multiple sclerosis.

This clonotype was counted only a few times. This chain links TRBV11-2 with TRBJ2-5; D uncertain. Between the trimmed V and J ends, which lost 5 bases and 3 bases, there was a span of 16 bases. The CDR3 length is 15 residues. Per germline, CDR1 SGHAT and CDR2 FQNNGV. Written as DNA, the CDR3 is TGTGCCAGCAGCGTGGATCGAGGTCGGGAAGAGACCCAGTACTTC. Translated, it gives CASSVDRGREETQYF. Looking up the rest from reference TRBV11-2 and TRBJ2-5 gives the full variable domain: EAGVAQSPRYKIIEKRQSVAFWCNPISGHATLYWYQQILGQGPKLLIQFQNNGVVDDSQLPKDRFSAERLKGVDSTLKIQPAKLEDSAVYLCASSVDRGREETQYFGPGTRLLVL.

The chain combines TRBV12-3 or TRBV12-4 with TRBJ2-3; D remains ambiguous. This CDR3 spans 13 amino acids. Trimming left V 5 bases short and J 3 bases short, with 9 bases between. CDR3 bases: TGTGCCAGCAGTGAAGACCGTACAGATACGCAGTATTTT. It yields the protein CASSEDRTDTQYF.

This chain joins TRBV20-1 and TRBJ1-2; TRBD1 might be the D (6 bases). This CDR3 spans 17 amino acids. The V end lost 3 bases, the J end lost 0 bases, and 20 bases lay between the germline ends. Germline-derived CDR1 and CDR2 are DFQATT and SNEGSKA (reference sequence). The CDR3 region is CSASAVRGALSNYGYTF. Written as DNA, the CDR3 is TGCAGTGCTAGCGCGGTTCGGGGGGCCTTATCTAACTATGGCTACACCTTC.

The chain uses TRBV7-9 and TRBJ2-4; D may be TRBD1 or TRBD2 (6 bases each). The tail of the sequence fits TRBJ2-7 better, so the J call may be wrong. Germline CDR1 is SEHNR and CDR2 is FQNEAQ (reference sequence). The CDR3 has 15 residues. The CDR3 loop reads CASSWGAGDRPEQYF. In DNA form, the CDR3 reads TGTGCCAGCAGCTGGGGGGCTGGCGACAGACCCGAGCAGTACTTC.

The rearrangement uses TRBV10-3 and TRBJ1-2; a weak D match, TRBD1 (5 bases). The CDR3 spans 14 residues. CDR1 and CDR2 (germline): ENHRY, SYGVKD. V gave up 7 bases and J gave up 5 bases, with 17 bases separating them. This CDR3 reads CAITPVAGPYGYTF. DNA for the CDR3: TGTGCCATCACTCCAGTCGCAGGGCCTTATGGCTACACCTTC.

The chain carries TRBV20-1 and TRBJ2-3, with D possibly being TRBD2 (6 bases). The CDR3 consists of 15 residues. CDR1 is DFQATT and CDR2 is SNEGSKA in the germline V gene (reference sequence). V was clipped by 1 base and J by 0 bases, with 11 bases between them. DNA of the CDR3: TGCAGTGCTAGAGTTGCGGGAACTAGCACAGATACGCAGTATTTT. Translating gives CSARVAGTSTDTQYF.

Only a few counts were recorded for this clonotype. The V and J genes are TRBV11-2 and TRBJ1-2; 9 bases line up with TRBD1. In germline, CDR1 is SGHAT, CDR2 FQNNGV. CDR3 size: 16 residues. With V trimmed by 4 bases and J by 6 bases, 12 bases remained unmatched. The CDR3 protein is CASSSRPGQGENGYTF. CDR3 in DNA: TGTGCCAGCAGCTCCCGACCGGGACAGGGAGAAAATGGCTACACCTTC.

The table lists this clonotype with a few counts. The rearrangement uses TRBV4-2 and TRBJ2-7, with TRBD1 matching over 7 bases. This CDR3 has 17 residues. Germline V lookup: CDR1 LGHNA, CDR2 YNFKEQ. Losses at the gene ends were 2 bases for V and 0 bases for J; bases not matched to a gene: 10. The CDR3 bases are TGTGCCAGCAGCCAAACCCTCGACAGGGAGTACTCCTACGAGCAGTACTTC. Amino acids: CASSQTLDREYSYEQYF.

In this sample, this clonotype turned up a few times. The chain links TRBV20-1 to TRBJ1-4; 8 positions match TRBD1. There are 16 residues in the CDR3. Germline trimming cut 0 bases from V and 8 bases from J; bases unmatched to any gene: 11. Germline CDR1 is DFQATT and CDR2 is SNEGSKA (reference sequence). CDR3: CSARDRFRDRQEKLFF. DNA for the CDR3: TGCAGTGCTAGAGACCGATTCCGGGACAGGCAGGAAAAACTGTTTTTT.

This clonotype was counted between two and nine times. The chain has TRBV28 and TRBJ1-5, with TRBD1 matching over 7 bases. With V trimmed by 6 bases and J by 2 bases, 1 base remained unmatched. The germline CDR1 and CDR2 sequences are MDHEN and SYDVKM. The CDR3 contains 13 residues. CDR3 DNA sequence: TGTGCCAGCAGAACAGGGGGCAATCAGCCCCAGCATTTT. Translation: CASRTGGNQPQHF.

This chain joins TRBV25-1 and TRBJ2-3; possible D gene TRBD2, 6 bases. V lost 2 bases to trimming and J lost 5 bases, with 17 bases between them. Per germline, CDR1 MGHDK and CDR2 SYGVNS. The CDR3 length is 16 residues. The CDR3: CASSERGIGLLDTQYF. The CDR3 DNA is TGTGCCAGCAGTGAACGAGGTATAGGACTATTAGATACGCAGTATTTT.

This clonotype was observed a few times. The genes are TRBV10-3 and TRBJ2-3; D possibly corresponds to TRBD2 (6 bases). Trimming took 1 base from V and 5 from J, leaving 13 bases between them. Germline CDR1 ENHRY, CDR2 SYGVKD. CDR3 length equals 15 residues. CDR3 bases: TGTGCCATCAGTGAGTTTGCGGGGTTGGAAGATACGCAGTATTTT. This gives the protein CAISEFAGLEDTQYF.

This chain's CDR3 is CASSLLGGAGQETQYF. In nucleotides, the CDR3 is TGTGCCAGCAGCTTACTCGGGGGGGCCGGGCAAGAGACCCAGTACTTC. V and J are TRBV7-2 and TRBJ2-5, with 8 positions matching TRBD2. Germline CDR1 is SGHTA and CDR2 is FQGNSA. V shed 2 bases, J shed 2 bases, and the junction held 7 bases outside the gene matches. The CDR3 loop spans 16 amino acids. The entire variable domain, with the rest obtained from reference TRBV7-2 and TRBJ2-5, is as follows: GAGVSQSPSNKVTEKGKDVELRCDPISGHTALYWYRQSLGQGLEFLIYFQGNSAPDKSGLPSDRFSAERTGGSVSTLTIQRTQQEDSAVYLCASSLLGGAGQETQYFGPGTRLLVL.

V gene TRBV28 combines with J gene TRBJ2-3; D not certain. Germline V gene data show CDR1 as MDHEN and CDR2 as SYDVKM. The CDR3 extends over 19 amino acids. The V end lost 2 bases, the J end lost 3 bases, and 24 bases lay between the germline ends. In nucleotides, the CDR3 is TGTGCCAGCAGTTTAGGACGTCAGTCCCTTTACATGCTGACAGATACGCAGTATTTT. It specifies CASSLGRQSLYMLTDTQYF.

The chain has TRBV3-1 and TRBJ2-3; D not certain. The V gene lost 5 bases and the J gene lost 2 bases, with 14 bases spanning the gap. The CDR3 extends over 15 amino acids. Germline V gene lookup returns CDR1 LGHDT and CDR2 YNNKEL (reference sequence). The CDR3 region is CASSGEKGYTDTQYF. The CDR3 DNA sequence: TGTGCCAGCAGCGGTGAGAAGGGTTACACAGATACGCAGTATTTT.

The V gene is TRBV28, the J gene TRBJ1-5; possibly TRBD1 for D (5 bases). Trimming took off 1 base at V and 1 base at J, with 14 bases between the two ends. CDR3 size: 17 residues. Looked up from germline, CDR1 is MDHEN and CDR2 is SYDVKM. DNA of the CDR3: TGTGCCAGCAGTTTATCGGGGGGGACTTGGAGCAATCAGCCCCAGCATTTT. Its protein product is CASSLSGGTWSNQPQHF.

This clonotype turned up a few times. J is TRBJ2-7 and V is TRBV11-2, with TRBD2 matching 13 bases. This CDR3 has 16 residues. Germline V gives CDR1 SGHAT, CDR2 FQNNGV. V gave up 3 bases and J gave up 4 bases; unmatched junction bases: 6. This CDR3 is CASSLGLAGWLYEQYF. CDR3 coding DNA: TGTGCCAGCAGCTTGGGACTAGCGGGATGGTTGTACGAGCAGTACTTC.

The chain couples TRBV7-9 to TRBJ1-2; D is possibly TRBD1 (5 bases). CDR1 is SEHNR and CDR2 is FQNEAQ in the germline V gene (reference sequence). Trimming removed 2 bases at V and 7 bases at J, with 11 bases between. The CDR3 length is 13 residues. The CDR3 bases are TGTGCCAGCAGCTTACAAGACAGTCGTGGCTACACCTTC. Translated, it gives CASSLQDSRGYTF.

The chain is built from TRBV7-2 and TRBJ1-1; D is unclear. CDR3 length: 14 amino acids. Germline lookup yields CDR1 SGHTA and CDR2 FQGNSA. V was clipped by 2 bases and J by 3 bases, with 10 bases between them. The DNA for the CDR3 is TGTGCCAGCAGCTTATCGTCCGGATACACTGAAGCTTTCTTT. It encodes CASSLSSGYTEAFF.

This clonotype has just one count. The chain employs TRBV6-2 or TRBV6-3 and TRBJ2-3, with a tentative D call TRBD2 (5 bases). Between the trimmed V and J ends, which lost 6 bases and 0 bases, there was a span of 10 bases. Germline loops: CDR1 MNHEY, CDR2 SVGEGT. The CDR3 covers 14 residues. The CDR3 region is CASRRAGSTDTQYF. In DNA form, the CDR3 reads TGTGCCAGCAGGCGGGCGGGCAGCACAGATACGCAGTATTTT.

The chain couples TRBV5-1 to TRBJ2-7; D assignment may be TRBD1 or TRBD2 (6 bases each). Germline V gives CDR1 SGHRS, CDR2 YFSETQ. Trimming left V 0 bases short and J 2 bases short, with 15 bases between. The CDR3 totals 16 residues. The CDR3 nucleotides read TGCGCCAGCAGCTTGGCCCCCGGGGGCGATACCTACGAGCAGTACTTC. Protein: CASSLAPGGDTYEQYF.

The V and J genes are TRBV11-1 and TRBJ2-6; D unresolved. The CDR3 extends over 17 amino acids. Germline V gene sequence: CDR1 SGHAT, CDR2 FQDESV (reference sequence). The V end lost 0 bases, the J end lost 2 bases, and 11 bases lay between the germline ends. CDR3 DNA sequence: TGTGCCAGCAGCTTAGCCTCTACGATCACTGGGGCCAACGTCCTGACTTTC. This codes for CASSLASTITGANVLTF.

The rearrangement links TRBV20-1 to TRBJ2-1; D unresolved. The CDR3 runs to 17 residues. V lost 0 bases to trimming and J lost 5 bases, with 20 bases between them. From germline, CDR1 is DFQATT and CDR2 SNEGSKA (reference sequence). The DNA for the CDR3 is TGCAGTGCTAGAGATTATTGGGCAGACCCTCGGGACAATGAGCAGTTCTTC. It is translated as CSARDYWADPRDNEQFF.

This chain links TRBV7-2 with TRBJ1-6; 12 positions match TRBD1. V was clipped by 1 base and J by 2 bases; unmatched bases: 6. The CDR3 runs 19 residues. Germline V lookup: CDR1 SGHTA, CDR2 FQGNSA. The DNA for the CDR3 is TGTGCCAGCAGCTTAGTCGCAGGGACAGGGGGCCCCTATAATTCACCCCTCCACTTT. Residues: CASSLVAGTGGPYNSPLHF.

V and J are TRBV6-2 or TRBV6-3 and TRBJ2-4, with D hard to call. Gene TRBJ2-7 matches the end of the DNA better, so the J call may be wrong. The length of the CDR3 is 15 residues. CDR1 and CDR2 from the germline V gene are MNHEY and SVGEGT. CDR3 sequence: CASRVGGSPSYEQYF. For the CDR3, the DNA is TGTGCCAGCAGGGTGGGCGGATCACCGAGTTACGAGCAGTACTTC.

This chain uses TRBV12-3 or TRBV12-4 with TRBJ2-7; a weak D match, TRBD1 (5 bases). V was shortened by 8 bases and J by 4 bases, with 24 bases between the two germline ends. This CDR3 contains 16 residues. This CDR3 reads CASGHGKGQVPYEQYF. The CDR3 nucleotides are TGTGCCAGCGGACATGGGAAGGGGCAGGTTCCTTACGAGCAGTACTTC.